The following is a T cell receptor (beta chain) sequence with its context. This table comes from immunoSEQ multiplex PCR, and its TCRdb copy is limited to in-frame clones, with some not included. The table includes about 110,000 clones, roughly 90% detected once. The source of the sample is a study of OX40 agonist ivuxolimab in advanced cancers. Unmatched junction bases numbered 7, after V lost 0 bases and J lost 9 bases. This CDR3 has 16 amino acids. The germline CDR1 and CDR2 sequences are SGDLS and YYNGEE. This sequence was found in an adult with an advanced solid tumor such as melanoma, head and neck, liver or kidney cancer. The chain uses TRBV9 and TRBJ2-1; 12 bases line up with TRBD1. Sequenced here: CD4+ or CD8+ T cells sorted from blood, sampled in a trial of the OX40 agonist ivuxolimab. The CDR3 loop reads CASSVVGTGGEVEQFF. CDR3 bases: TGTGCCAGCAGCGTAGTCGGGACAGGGGGCGAGGTTGAGCAGTTCTTC.